Presented here are 16 T cell receptor beta chains from one specimen sequenced in a study of T cell changes during pregnancy in multiple sclerosis. Measured with immunoSEQ multiplex PCR; TCRdb has only the in-frame clones, and not every one. The table lists some 57,000 clones, more than 80% of them singletons. The source material was CD4+ T cells from peripheral blood mononuclear cells, sampled after pregnancy. These receptors were obtained from a female donor in good health, enrolled as a control in a pregnancy study.

V and J are TRBV11-3 and TRBJ2-5; 15 bases fit TRBD2. Trimming took 5 bases from V and 5 from J; bases not matched to a gene: 9. The length of the CDR3 is 17 residues. Germline assignment: CDR1 SGHNT and CDR2 YENEEA. The CDR3: CASSPRTSGGADETQYF. The CDR3, as DNA: TGTGCCAGCAGCCCTAGGACTAGCGGGGGGGCTGATGAGACCCAGTACTTC.

V and J are TRBV4-3 and TRBJ2-1, with TRBD2 matching over 12 bases. Germline-derived CDR1 and CDR2 are LGHNA and YSLEER. J was trimmed by 4 bases and V by 4 bases; bases with no gene match: 8. CDR3 length: 17 residues. The DNA of the CDR3 is TGCGCCAGCAGCCTTGACCAAACTAGCGGGGGGTACAATGAGCAGTTCTTC. As protein: CASSLDQTSGGYNEQFF.

This chain uses TRBV6-1 with TRBJ1-2; 7 positions match TRBD1. This CDR3 spans 15 amino acids. The germline CDR1 and CDR2 sequences are MNHNS and SASEGT. With 3 bases clipped from V and 3 bases from J, the junction kept 7 bases outside the gene matches. CDR3 sequence (DNA): TGTGCCAGCAGTGAGGTTGGGACAGCCTACTATGGCTACACCTTC. This sequence encodes CASSEVGTAYYGYTF.

This CDR3 reads CASSQTRSLNTGELFF. Here the CDR3 DNA reads TGTGCCAGCAGCCAAACGAGGTCCCTTAACACCGGGGAGCTGTTTTTT. The chain combines TRBV4-2 with TRBJ2-2, with unresolved D. The CDR3 consists of 16 residues. V lost 2 bases and J 2 bases, leaving 12 bases between the germline ends. Germline lookup yields CDR1 LGHNA and CDR2 YNFKEQ.

This clone came up a few times. This sequence joins TRBV7-9 and TRBJ1-6; 8 positions agree with TRBD1. V lost 5 bases and J lost 5; bases outside the gene matches: 17. The CDR3 sequence is 19 residues long. The V gene's germline CDR1 is SEHNR and CDR2 FQNEAQ (reference sequence). CDR3 amino acids: CASSPYSPDRALNNSPLHF. In DNA, the CDR3 is TGTGCCAGCAGCCCCTATTCTCCGGACAGGGCGTTGAATAATTCACCCCTCCACTTT.

The chain combines TRBV15 with TRBJ2-1; no reliable D call. V lost 5 bases and J 6 bases, leaving 11 bases between the germline ends. Germline V gene sequence: CDR1 LNHNV, CDR2 YYDKDF (reference sequence). This CDR3 region has 13 residues. CDR3 nucleotides: TGTGCCACCAGCGCCCTAAGGAGCAATGAGCAGTTCTTC. Translation: CATSALRSNEQFF.

The chain carries TRBV30 and TRBJ1-5; tentatively, D is TRBD1 (5 bases). The germline V gene has CDR1 GTSNPN and CDR2 SVGIG (reference sequence). V was clipped by 0 bases and J by 2 bases, with 17 bases between them. This CDR3 has 17 amino acids. The CDR3 region is CAWSVPGGVNGNQPQHF. In DNA, the CDR3 is TGTGCCTGGAGTGTACCTGGGGGGGTGAACGGCAATCAGCCCCAGCATTTT.

The chain joins TRBV4-2 to TRBJ2-5, with a tentative D call TRBD2 (6 bases). This CDR3 region has 15 residues. Germline assignment: CDR1 LGHNA and CDR2 YNFKEQ. The V end was cut by 1 base, the J end by 1 base, with 10 bases between. CDR3 DNA sequence: TGTGCCAGCAGCCAAGTCTTTAGCGGCCAAGAGACCCAGTACTTC. Translating gives CASSQVFSGQETQYF.

J is TRBJ2-2 and V is TRBV21-1; the table's TRBD1 call for D was not verified on the DNA. TRBV21-1 is noted as a pseudogene. The CDR3 loop spans 18 amino acids. CDR3 DNA: TGTGCCAGCAGCAAAGCGCCATATGGACATTCGAACACCGGGGAGCTGTTTTTT. Amino acid sequence: CASSKAPYGHSNTGELFF.

The chain has TRBV18 and TRBJ1-2, with TRBD1 matching 7 bases. The J segment lost 8 bases and the V segment lost 3 bases, leaving 6 bases of the junction unmatched. From germline, CDR1 is KGHSH and CDR2 LQKENI. The CDR3 spans 13 residues. CDR3 in DNA: TGTGCCAGCTCACCCAGGGGGGTCGAAGGCTACACCTTC. Its protein product is CASSPRGVEGYTF.

This chain joins TRBV2 and TRBJ2-7; D might be TRBD2 (7 bases). Germline loops: CDR1 SNHLY, CDR2 FYNNEI. This CDR3 comprises 16 residues. Trimming removed 1 base from V and 0 bases from J, with 13 bases in between. CDR3 in DNA: TGTGCCAGCAGTGAAGGGAGTCGGGGGGCCTCCTACGAGCAGTACTTC. This gives the protein CASSEGSRGASYEQYF.

This clone turned up a few times. The J gene is TRBJ1-1, the V gene TRBV5-1; D may be TRBD1 (5 bases). The CDR3 consists of 16 residues. The germline V gene encodes CDR1 SGHRS and CDR2 YFSETQ. V was pared by 1 base and J by 1 base, with 14 bases between. The CDR3 nucleotides are TGCGCCAGCAGCTTGAGCAGGGCGGCGACGAACACTGAAGCTTTCTTT. Its protein is CASSLSRAATNTEAFF.

The chain links TRBV2 to TRBJ1-1; D remains ambiguous. The V gene's germline CDR1 is SNHLY and CDR2 FYNNEI. V lost 2 bases to trimming and J lost 7 bases, with 14 bases between them. CDR3 length equals 14 residues. CDR3 bases: TGTGCCAGCAGTGAACCCCCCATGGCGGTTGAAGCTTTCTTT. Its protein is CASSEPPMAVEAFF.

The rearrangement links TRBV5-1 to TRBJ1-1; 7 nucleotides agree with TRBD1. Germline CDR1 is SGHRS and CDR2 is YFSETQ. V shed 6 bases and J 1 base; nucleotides not matched to a gene: 9. The CDR3 has 15 amino acids. The CDR3 nucleotides read TGCGCCAGCACGAAACACGGGACAGAGAACACTGAAGCTTTCTTT. Translation gives CASTKHGTENTEAFF. Based on the CDR3 plus reference TRBV5-1 and TRBJ1-1, the full variable domain is KAGVTQTPRYLIKTRGQQVTLSCSPISGHRSVSWYQQTPGQGLQFLFEYFSETQRNKGNFPGRFSGRQFSNSRSEMNVSTLELGDSALYLCASTKHGTENTEAFFGQGTRLTVV.

This sequence joins TRBV18 and TRBJ1-4, with 8 bases aligning to TRBD1. Losses at the gene ends were 2 bases for V and 8 bases for J; bases not matched to a gene: 4. CDR3 size: 14 residues. Germline V gene data show CDR1 as KGHSH and CDR2 as LQKENI. The CDR3 spells CASSPADRGEKLFF. For the CDR3, the DNA is TGTGCCAGCTCACCAGCTGACAGGGGAGAAAAACTGTTTTTT.

The J gene is TRBJ2-7, the V gene TRBV13, with D perhaps matching TRBD2 (7 bases). Trimming pared 0 bases from V and 5 bases from J, leaving 14 bases between. Germline V gene lookup returns CDR1 PRHDT and CDR2 FYEKMQ (reference sequence). The CDR3 contains 15 residues. The chain's CDR3 is CASSLGRGAGDEQYF. The DNA for the CDR3 is TGTGCCAGCAGCTTAGGCCGGGGGGCAGGGGACGAGCAGTACTTC.